Included here is one T cell receptor (beta chain) sequence, with context. Its antigen is still unknown. Per-base qualities were not stored, and no clone one base away is much larger. The collaborating institutions used their own protocols to collect whole blood in K2EDTA tubes. For TCRbeta analysis, collaborator samples were shipped as frozen whole blood, as isolated PBMCs, or as DNA extracted from either sample type. V is cut back by 6 bases and J by 5 bases, with 6 bases in the junction unmatched. Spanning cysteine to phenylalanine, the CDR3 consists of 13 amino acids. Only the CDR3 part of the read is kept: 39 bases, read in frame from the first base. This sample is part of a study of blood T cell repertoires in COVID-19 (TCRdb year 2020). In the study overall: The collaborator samples originated in the United States, Italy and Spain and spanned the acute and convalescent phases of COVID-19. The material from the prospective study consisted of cDNA or gDNA derived from T cells, B-cell-depleted T cells, or PBMCs. Deeply sampled blood TCRbeta repertoires from subjects exposed to, actively infected with, or recovered from COVID-19 were included in the dataset. The repertoires were released in a freely available public database meant as a resource for research on the immune response to SARS-CoV-2. Samples were obtained from the ongoing ImmuneRACE study (first 160 participants) and from 1,254 subjects provided by 6 global collaborators. Sample metadata almost always included a de-identified subject ID, COVID-19 status, age in years and sex. Where HLA class I and class II types were available, the types were taken from metadata supplied by the sample provider, not from assay-based typing.

General conclusions and limits of the study: The amount of clinical and demographic metadata varied by source and participant and was provided uncurated.

The immunoSEQ Assay, a bias-controlled multiplex PCR, was used to amplify TCRbeta CDR3 regions from genomic DNA. Processing in the source paper ran as follows. Nucleated cell counts per sample were estimated from amplification of reference gene primers within the assay. To quantify the absolute abundance of each unique TCRbeta CDR3 rearrangement, sequence reads were collapsed and filtered. For each sample, productive Simpson clonality was calculated as the square root of Simpson's diversity index over productive rearrangements. What TCRdb holds here is the immuneACCESS table cut down to in-frame rearrangements. Part of the clones is not present; checked against another copy, under half of the missing clones reflect an unresolved V gene, and the others are unexplained. D and trimming come from the DNA, and the V and J calls and clone size come from that table. The sample includes 150,000 to 200,000 clones, with 88% observed a single time. The ten largest clones add up to 6% of the sample.

Input material: peripheral blood. This TCR came from a man aged 40-55 years with active or convalescent COVID-19. The chain is made from TRBV12-3 or TRBV12-4 and TRBJ1-2; TRBD1 aligns with 7 central bases. The DNA sequence is TGTGCCAGCAGCCCAGACAGGGATTATGGCTACACCTTC. It codes for CASSPDRDYGYTF.